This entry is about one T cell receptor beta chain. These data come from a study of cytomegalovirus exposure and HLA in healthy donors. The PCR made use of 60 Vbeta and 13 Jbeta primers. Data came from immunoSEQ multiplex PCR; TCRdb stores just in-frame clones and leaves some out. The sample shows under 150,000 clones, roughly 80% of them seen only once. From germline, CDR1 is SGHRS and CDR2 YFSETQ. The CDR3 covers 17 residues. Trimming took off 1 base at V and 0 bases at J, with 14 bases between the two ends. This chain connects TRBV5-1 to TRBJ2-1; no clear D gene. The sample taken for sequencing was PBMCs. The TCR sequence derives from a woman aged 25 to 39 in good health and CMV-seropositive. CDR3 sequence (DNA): TGCGCCAGCAGCTTGTATCCCCTTAGAGTCTCCTACAATGAGCAGTTCTTC. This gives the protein CASSLYPLRVSYNEQFF. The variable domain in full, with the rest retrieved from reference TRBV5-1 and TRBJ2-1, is KAGVTQTPRYLIKTRGQQVTLSCSPISGHRSVSWYQQTPGQGLQFLFEYFSETQRNKGNFPGRFSGRQFSNSRSEMNVSTLELGDSALYLCASSLYPLRVSYNEQFFGPGTRLTVL.